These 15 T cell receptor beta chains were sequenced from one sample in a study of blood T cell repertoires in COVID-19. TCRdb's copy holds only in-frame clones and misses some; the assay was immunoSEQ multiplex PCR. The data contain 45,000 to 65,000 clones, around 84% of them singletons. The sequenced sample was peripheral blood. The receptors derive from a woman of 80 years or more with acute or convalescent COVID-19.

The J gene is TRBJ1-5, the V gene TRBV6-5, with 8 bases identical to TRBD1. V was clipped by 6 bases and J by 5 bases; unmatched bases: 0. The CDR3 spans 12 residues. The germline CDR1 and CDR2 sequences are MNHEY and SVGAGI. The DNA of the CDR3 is TGTGCCAGCAGGGGACAGGATCAGCCCCAGCATTTT. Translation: CASRGQDQPQHF.

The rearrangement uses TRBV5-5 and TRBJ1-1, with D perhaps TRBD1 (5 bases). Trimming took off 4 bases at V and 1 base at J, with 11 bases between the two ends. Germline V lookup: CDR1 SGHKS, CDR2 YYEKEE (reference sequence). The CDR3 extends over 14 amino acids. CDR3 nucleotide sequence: TGTGCCAGCAGCCCCAGGAGGGGGAACACTGAAGCTTTCTTT. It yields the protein CASSPRRGNTEAFF. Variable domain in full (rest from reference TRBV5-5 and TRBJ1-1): DAGVTQSPTHLIKTRGQQVTLRCSPISGHKSVSWYQQVLGQGPQFIFQYYEKEERGRGNFPDRFSARQFPNYSSELNVNALLLGDSALYLCASSPRRGNTEAFFGQGTRLTVV.

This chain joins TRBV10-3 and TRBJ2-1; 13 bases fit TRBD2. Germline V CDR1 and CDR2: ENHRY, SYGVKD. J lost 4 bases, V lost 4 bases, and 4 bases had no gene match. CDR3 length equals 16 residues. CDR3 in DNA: TGTGCCATCAGTGGGGAACTAGCGGGGGGGTACAATGAGCAGTTCTTC. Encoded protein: CAISGELAGGYNEQFF.

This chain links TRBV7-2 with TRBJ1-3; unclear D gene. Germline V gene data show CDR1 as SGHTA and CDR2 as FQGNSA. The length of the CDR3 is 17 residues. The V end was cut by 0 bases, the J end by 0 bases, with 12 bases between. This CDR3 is CASSLAEERYSGNTIYF. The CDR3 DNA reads TGTGCCAGCAGCTTAGCGGAGGAGAGATACTCTGGAAACACCATATATTTT.

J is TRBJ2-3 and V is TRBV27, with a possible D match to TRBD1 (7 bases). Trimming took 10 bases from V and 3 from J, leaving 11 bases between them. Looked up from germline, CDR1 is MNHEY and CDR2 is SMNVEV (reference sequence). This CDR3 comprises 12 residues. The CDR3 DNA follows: TGTGCCACGACAGGGACTACAGATACGCAGTATTTT. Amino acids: CATTGTTDTQYF.

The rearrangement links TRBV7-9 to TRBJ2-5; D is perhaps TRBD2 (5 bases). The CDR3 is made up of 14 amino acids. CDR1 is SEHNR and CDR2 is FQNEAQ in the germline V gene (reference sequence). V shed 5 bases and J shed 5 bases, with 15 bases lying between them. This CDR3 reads CASSPSVGSETQYF. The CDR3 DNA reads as TGTGCCAGCAGCCCATCTGTTGGGAGCGAGACCCAGTACTTC. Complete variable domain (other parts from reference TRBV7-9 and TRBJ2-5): DTGVSQNPRHKITKRGQNVTFRCDPISEHNRLYWYRQTLGQGPEFLTYFQNEAQLEKSRLLSDRFSAERPKGSFSTLEIQRTEQGDSAMYLCASSPSVGSETQYFGPGTRLLVL.

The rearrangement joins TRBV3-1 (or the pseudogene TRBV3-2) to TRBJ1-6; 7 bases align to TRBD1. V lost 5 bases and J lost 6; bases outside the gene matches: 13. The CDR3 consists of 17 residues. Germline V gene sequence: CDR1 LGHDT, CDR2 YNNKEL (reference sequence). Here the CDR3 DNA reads TGTGCCAGCAGCAGTCCCGGGACAGCAATCCCTAATTCACCCCTCCACTTT. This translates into CASSSPGTAIPNSPLHF.

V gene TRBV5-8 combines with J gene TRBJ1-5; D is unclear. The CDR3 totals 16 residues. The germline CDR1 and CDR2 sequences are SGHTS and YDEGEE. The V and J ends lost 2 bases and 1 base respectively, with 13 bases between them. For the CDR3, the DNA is TGTGCCAGCAGCTTCGTCGGTCTTATCAGCAATCAGCCCCAGCATTTT. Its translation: CASSFVGLISNQPQHF.

The CDR3 sequence is CASSFGQGRSPLHF. CDR3 DNA: TGCGCCAGCAGCTTCGGACAGGGGCGGTCACCCCTCCACTTT. The chain recombines TRBV5-1 with TRBJ1-6, with TRBD1 matching 9 bases. Trimming cost V 2 bases and J 10 bases; bases outside gene matches: 4. The germline gives CDR1 SGHRS, CDR2 YFSETQ. The CDR3 has 14 residues.

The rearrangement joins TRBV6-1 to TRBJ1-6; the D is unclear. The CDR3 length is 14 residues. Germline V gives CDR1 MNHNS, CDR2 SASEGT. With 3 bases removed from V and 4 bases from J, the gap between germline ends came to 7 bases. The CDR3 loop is CASSERFYNSPLHF. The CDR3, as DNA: TGTGCCAGCAGTGAGAGGTTTTATAATTCACCCCTCCACTTT.

CDR3 amino acids: CATSGAGGRSNYGYTF. The CDR3 region has the DNA TGTGCCACCAGTGGGGCTGGGGGGAGGTCTAACTATGGCTACACCTTC. The V and J genes are TRBV24-1 and TRBJ1-2; maybe TRBD1 (5 bases). The germline V gene encodes CDR1 KGHDR and CDR2 SFDVKD. With 5 bases removed from V and 0 bases from J, the gap between germline ends came to 15 bases. This CDR3 is 16 amino acids long.

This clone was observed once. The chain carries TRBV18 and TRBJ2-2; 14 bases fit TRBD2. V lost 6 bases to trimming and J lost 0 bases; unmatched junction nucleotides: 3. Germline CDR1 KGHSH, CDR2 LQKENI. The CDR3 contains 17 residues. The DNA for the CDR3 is TGTGCCAGCTCGGGACTAGCGGGGGAGGCGAACACCGGGGAGCTGTTTTTT. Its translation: CASSGLAGEANTGELFF.

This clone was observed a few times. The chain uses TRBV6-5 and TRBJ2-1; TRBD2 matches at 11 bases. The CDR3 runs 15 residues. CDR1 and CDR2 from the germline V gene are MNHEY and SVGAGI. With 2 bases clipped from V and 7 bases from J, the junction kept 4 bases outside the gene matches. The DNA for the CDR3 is TGTGCCAGCAGTTACCAGACTAGCGGGGTGAATGAGCAGTTCTTC. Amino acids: CASSYQTSGVNEQFF.

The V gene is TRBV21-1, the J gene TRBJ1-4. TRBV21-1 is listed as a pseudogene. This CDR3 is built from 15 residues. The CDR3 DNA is TGTGCCAGCAGCAAGGAGATATCAACTAATGAAAAACTGTTTTTT. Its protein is CASSKEISTNEKLFF.

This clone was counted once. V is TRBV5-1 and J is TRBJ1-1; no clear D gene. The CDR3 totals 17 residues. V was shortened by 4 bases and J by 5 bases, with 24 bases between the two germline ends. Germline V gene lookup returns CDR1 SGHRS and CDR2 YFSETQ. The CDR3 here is CASSRTGSFAGGTEAFF. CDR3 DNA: TGCGCCAGCAGCCGAACCGGGTCCTTCGCTGGAGGGACTGAAGCTTTCTTT.